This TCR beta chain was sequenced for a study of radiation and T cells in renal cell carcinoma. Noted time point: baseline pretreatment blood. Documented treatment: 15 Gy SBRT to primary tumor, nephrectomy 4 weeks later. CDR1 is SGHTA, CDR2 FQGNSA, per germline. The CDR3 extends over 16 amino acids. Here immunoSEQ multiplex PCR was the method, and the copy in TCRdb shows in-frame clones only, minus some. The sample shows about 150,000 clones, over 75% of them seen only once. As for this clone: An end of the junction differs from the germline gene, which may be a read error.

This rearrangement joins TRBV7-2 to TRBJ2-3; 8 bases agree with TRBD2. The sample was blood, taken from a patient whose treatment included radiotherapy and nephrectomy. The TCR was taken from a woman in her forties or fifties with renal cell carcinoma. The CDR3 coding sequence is TGTGCCAGCAGTTTAGAGCTCGGGAGGGGGATAGATACGCAGTATTTT. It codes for CASSLELGRGIDTQYF.